Below, 7 T cell receptor beta chains from the same sample are listed, as sequenced in a study of cytomegalovirus exposure and HLA in healthy donors. This PCR relied on a set of 60 Vbeta primers and 13 Jbeta primers. Only in-frame clones appear in the TCRdb table, and some are missing; sequencing was by immunoSEQ multiplex PCR. Altogether roughly 140,000 clones are present, over 60% being singletons, with the ten largest covering 1.5% to 2%. The sample was PBMCs. These receptor sequences come from a woman in her thirties in good health and CMV-seronegative.

This clone occurred once. The J gene is TRBJ2-3, the V gene TRBV7-9; TRBD2 agrees at 10 bases. Germline lookup yields CDR1 SEHNR and CDR2 FQNEAQ (reference sequence). The CDR3 totals 16 residues. J gave up 2 bases and V 5 bases, and 7 bases lay outside the gene matches. As DNA, the CDR3 is TGTGCCAGCAGCCAACAACTAGCGGGGATCACAGATACGCAGTATTTT. Translating it yields CASSQQLAGITDTQYF. The full variable domain, with the rest looked up from reference TRBV7-9 and TRBJ2-3, is DTGVSQNPRHKITKRGQNVTFRCDPISEHNRLYWYRQTLGQGPEFLTYFQNEAQLEKSRLLSDRFSAERPKGSFSTLEIQRTEQGDSAMYLCASSQQLAGITDTQYFGPGTRLTVL.

The CDR3 protein is CASSLDRVGIGANVLTF. DNA of the CDR3: TGCGCCAGCAGCTTGGACAGGGTAGGGATCGGGGCCAACGTCCTGACTTTC. The chain has TRBV5-1 and TRBJ2-6, with TRBD1 as a possible D gene (6 bases). CDR1 and CDR2 from the germline V gene are SGHRS and YFSETQ. The CDR3 sequence is 17 residues long. V was cut by 0 bases and J by 4 bases, with 14 bases left in between.

The chain has TRBV5-6 and TRBJ2-7, with 10 bases aligning to TRBD1. This CDR3 region has 16 residues. Germline CDR1 SGHDT, CDR2 YYEEEE. Unmatched junction bases numbered 11, after V lost 0 bases and J lost 8 bases. The CDR3 reads CASSLGTGTGVLQQYF. DNA of the CDR3: TGTGCCAGCAGCTTGGGTACCGGGACAGGGGTGTTGCAGCAGTACTTC.

This chain connects TRBV5-4 to TRBJ1-1; maybe TRBD1 (6 bases). The germline V gene has CDR1 SGHNT and CDR2 YYREEE (reference sequence). The V and J ends lost 4 bases and 0 bases respectively, with 10 bases between them. The CDR3 spans 14 residues. CDR3 amino acids: CASSRQEMNTEAFF. The CDR3 region has the DNA TGTGCCAGCAGCCGACAGGAGATGAACACTGAAGCTTTCTTT.

The gene calls are TRBV4-2 and TRBJ2-2, with 8 nucleotides matching TRBD2. This CDR3 is built from 18 residues. V lost 0 bases, J lost 2 bases, and 8 bases stayed unmatched. Germline values: CDR1 LGHNA, CDR2 YNFKEQ. The CDR3 DNA reads as TGTGCCAGCAGCCAAGATCCGCCAGCGGGGGTCAACACCGGGGAGCTGTTTTTT. It yields the protein CASSQDPPAGVNTGELFF.

This clone was picked up one time. The V and J genes are TRBV25-1 and TRBJ1-2, with D hard to call. The CDR3 has 16 residues. Trimming removed 3 bases from V and 2 bases from J, with 16 bases in between. The germline V gene has CDR1 MGHDK and CDR2 SYGVNS. The DNA of the CDR3 is TGTGCCAGCAGTGACCGTTTTGGAGCTTCCAACTATGGCTACACCTTC. Its translation is CASSDRFGASNYGYTF.

The chain employs TRBV7-2 and TRBJ2-3, with D possibly being TRBD2 (6 bases). This CDR3 is 15 amino acids long. Germline V gene sequence: CDR1 SGHTA, CDR2 FQGNSA. Trimming removed 1 base from V and 6 bases from J, with 14 bases in between. Written as DNA, the CDR3 is TGTGCCAGCAGCTTAGATCCCTGGCGGGGTGATACGCAGTATTTT. This sequence encodes CASSLDPWRGDTQYF.